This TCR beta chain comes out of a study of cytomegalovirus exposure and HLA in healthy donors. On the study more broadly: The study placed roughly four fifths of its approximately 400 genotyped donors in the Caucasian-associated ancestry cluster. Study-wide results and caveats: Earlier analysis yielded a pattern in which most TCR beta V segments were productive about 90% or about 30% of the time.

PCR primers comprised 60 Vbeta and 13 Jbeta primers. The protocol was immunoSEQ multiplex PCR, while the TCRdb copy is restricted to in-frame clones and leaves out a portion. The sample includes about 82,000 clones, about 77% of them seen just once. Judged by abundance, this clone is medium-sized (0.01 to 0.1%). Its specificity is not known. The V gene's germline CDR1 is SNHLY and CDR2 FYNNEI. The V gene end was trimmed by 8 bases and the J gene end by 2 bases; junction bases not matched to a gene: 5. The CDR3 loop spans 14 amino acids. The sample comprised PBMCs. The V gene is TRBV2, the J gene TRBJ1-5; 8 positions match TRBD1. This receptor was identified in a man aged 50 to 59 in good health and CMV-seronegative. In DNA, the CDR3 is TGTGCCAGCCGACAGGGGAAGGGCAATCAGCCCCAGCATTTT. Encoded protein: CASRQGKGNQPQHF.